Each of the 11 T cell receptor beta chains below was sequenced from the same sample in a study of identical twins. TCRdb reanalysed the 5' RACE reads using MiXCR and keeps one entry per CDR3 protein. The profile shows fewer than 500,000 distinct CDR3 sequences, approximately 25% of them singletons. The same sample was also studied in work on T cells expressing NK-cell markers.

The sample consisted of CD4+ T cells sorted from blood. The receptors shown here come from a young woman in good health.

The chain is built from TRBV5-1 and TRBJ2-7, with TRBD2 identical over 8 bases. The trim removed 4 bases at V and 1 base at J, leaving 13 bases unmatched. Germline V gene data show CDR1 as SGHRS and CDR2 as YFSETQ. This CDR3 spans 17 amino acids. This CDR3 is CASSHSPGLERSYEQYF. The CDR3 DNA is TGCGCCAGCAGCCATTCCCCGGGACTAGAGAGATCCTACGAGCAGTACTTC.

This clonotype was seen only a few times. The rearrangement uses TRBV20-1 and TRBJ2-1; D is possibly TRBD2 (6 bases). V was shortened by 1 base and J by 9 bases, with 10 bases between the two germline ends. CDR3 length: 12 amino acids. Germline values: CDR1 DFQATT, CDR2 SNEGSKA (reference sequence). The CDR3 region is CSARVGGIEQFF. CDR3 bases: TGCAGTGCTAGAGTCGGAGGGATTGAGCAGTTCTTC.

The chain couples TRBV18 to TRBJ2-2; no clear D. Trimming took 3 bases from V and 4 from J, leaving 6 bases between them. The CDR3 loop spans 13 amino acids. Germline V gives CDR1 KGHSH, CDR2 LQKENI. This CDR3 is CASSPVSTGELFF. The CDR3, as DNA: TGTGCCAGCTCACCCGTAAGCACCGGGGAGCTGTTTTTT.

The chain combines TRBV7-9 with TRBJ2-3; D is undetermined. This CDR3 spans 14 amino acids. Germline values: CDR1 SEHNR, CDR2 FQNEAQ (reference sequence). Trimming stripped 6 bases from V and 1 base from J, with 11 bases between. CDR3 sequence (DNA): TGTGCCAGCAGATTGGCCAGTCGCACAGATACGCAGTATTTT. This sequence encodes CASRLASRTDTQYF.

CDR3 coding DNA: TGCTCCCAAAGGAGGGGGCAGGGTGAGCAGTTCTTC. Its protein product is CSQRRGQGEQFF. The chain is built from TRBV20-1 and TRBJ2-1; tentatively, D is TRBD1 (7 bases). This CDR3 is 12 amino acids long. Germline V lookup: CDR1 DFQATT, CDR2 SNEGSKA (reference sequence).

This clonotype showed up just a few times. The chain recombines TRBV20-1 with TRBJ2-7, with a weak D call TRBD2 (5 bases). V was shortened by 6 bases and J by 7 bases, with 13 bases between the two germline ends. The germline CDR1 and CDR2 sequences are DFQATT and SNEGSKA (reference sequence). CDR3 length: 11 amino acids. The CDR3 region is CSAGDPGEQYF. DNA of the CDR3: TGCAGTGCCGGGGATCCGGGGGAGCAGTACTTC.

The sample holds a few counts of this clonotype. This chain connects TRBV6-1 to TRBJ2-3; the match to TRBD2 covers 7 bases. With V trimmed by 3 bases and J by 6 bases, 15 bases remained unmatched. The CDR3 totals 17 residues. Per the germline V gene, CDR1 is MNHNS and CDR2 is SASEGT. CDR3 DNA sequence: TGTGCCAGCAGTGATACAATGACTAGCCACCGGGGGGATACGCAGTATTTT. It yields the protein CASSDTMTSHRGDTQYF.

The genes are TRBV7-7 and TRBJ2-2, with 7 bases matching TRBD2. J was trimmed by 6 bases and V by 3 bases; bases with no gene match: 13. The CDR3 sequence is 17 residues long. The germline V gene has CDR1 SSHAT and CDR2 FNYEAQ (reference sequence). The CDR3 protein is CASSLRAAGVLPGELFF. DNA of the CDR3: TGTGCCAGCAGCTTGAGGGCGGCGGGAGTCTTGCCCGGGGAGCTGTTTTTT.

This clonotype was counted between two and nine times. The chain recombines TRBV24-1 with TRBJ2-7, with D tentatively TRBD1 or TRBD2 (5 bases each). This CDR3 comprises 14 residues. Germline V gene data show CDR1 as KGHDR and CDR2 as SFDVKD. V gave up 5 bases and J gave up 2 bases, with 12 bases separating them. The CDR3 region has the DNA TGTGCCACCAGTGCGGGGACCGAGGCCTACGAGCAGTACTTC. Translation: CATSAGTEAYEQYF.

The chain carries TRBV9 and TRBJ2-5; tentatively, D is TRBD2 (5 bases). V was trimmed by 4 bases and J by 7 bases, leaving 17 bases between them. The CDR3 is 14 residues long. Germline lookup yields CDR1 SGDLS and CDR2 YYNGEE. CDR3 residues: CASSPEGIAGTQYF. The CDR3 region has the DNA TGTGCCAGCAGCCCAGAGGGTATCGCCGGGACCCAGTACTTC.

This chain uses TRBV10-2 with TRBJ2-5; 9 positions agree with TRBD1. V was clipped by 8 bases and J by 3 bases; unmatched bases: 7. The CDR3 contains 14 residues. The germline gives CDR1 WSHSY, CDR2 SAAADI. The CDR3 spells CASQRTGAKETQYF. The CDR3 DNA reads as TGCGCCAGCCAGAGGACAGGGGCTAAAGAGACCCAGTACTTC.